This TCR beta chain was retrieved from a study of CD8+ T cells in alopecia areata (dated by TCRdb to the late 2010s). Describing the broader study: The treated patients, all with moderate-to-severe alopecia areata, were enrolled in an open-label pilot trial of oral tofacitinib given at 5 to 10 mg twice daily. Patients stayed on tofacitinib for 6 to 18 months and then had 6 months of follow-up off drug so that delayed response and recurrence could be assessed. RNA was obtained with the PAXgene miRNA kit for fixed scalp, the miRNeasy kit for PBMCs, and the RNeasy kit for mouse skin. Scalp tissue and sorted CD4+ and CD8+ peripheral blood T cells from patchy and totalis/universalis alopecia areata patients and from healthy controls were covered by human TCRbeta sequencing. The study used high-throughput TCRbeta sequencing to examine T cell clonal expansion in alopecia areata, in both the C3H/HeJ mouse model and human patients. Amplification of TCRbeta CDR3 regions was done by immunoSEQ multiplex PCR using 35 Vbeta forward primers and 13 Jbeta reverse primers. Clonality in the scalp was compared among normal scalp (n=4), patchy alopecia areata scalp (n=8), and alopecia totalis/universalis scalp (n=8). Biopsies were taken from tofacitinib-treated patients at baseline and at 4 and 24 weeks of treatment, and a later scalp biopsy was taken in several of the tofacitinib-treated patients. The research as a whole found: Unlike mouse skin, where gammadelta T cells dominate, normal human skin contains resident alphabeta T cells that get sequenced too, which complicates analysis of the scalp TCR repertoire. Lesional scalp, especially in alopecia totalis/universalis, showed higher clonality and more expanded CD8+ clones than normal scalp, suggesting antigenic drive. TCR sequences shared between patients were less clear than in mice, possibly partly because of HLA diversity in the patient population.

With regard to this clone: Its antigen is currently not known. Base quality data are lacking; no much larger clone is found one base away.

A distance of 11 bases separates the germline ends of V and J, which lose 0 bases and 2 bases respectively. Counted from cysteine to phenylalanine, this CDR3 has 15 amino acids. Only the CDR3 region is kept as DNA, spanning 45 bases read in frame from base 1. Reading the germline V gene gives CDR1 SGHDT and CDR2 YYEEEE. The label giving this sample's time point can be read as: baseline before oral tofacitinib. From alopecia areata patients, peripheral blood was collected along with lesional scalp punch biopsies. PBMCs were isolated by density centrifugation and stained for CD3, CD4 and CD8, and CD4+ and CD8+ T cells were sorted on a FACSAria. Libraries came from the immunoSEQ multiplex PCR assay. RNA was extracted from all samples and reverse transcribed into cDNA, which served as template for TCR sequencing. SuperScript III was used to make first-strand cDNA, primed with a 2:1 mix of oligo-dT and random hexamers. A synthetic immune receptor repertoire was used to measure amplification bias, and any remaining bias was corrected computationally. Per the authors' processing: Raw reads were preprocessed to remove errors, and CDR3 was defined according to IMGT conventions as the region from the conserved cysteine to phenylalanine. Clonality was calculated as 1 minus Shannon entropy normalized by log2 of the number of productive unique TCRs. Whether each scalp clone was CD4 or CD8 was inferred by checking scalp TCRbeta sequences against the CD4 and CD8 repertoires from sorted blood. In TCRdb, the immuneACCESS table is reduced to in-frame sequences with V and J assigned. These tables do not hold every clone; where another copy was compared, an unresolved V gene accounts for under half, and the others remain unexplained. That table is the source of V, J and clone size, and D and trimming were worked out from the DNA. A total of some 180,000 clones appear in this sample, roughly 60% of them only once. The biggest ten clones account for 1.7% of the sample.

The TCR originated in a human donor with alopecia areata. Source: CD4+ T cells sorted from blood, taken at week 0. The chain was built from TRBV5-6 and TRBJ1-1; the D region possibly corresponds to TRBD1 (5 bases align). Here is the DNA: TGTGCCAGCAGCTTGGTCGACAGATACAACACTGAAGCTTTCTTT. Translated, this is CASSLVDRYNTEAFF.